This TCR beta chain was recovered during a study of patients and donors after allogeneic stem cell transplantation. TCRdb re-analysed the RT-PCR reads in MiXCR, keeping a single row per CDR3 protein. In the table there are about 74,000 distinct CDR3 sequences, around 27% of which are singletons. In its sample, this clonotype was seen a few times. Germline V gene lookup returns CDR1 SGHTA and CDR2 FQGNSA. The V gene lost 4 bases and the J gene lost 2 bases, with 8 bases spanning the gap. The CDR3 runs to 13 residues. V gene TRBV7-2 combines with J gene TRBJ1-2; D uncertain. The TCR sequence derives from a human donor who was either an allogeneic HSCT recipient or a stem cell or donor lymphocyte infusion donor (not recorded which). It is not recorded whose cells these are; they may come from a transplant donor. Input material: blood, either unsorted or a sorted T cell fraction (not recorded which). The CDR3 loop is CASSSQPNYGYTF. The CDR3 coding sequence is TGTGCCAGCAGCTCCCAACCCAACTATGGCTACACCTTC.